These T cell receptor beta chains were read from a single sample in a study of long-term antiretroviral therapy in people with HIV. The method was immunoSEQ multiplex PCR; TCRdb's version includes in-frame clones alone and lacks a portion of them. The table includes about 16,000 clones, roughly 75% detected once. Here the sequenced sample was unsorted PBMCs, taken 1.5 years before starting antiretroviral therapy. Every receptor here comes from a woman aged 45-65 years with HIV. Both conserved end residues are part of each CDR3. A D gene is named only where the DNA matches it firmly.

J gene: TRBJ2-1
D gene: TRBD2
V gene: TRBV10-2
CDR3 protein: CASSGLAGGLRQEQFF
CDR3 DNA: TGCGCCAGCAGTGGATTAGCGGGGGGGTTAAGGCAAGAGCAGTTCTTC

J gene: TRBJ2-2
D gene: TRBD1
V gene: TRBV5-5
CDR3 protein: CASSLVQGANTGELFF
CDR3 DNA: TGTGCCAGCAGCTTGGTACAGGGGGCGAACACCGGGGAGCTGTTTTTT

J gene: TRBJ1-1
D gene: -
V gene: TRBV5-1
CDR3 protein: CASSWGGRTEAFF
CDR3 DNA: TGCGCCAGCAGCTGGGGGGGCAGGACTGAAGCTTTCTTT

J gene: TRBJ2-3
D gene: -
V gene: TRBV6-5
CDR3 protein: CASSYSWGPSDTQYF
CDR3 DNA: TGTGCCAGCAGTTACTCGTGGGGGCCCTCAGATACGCAGTATTTT

J gene: TRBJ2-2
D gene: -
V gene: TRBV6-5
CDR3 protein: CASSQGGNIRGELFF
CDR3 DNA: TGTGCCAGCAGTCAAGGGGGTAACATTCGGGGGGAGCTGTTTTTT

J gene: TRBJ1-2
D gene: TRBD1
V gene: TRBV6-5
CDR3 protein: CASRSGGRYGYTF
CDR3 DNA: TGTGCCAGCAGATCAGGGGGACGCTATGGCTACACCTTC

J gene: TRBJ1-3
D gene: TRBD1
V gene: TRBV5-1
CDR3 protein: CASSLVGTGSGNTIYF
CDR3 DNA: TGCGCCAGCAGCTTGGTCGGGACAGGCTCTGGAAACACCATATATTTT

J gene: TRBJ1-5
D gene: -
V gene: TRBV5-8
CDR3 protein: CASSLQRSFNQPQHF
CDR3 DNA: TGTGCCAGCAGCTTGCAGCGTTCCTTCAATCAGCCCCAGCATTTT

J gene: TRBJ1-5
D gene: -
V gene: TRBV30
CDR3 protein: CAWSNGRWNQPQHF
CDR3 DNA: TGTGCCTGGAGTAATGGCCGGTGGAATCAGCCCCAGCATTTT

J gene: TRBJ2-3
D gene: TRBD2
V gene: TRBV7-3
CDR3 protein: CASSLLAGITDTQYF
CDR3 DNA: TGTGCCAGCAGCCTTCTAGCGGGGATCACAGATACGCAGTATTTT

J gene: TRBJ1-5
D gene: -
V gene: TRBV7-2
CDR3 protein: CASSLRAGNQPQHF
CDR3 DNA: TGTGCCAGCAGCTTAAGGGCAGGGAATCAGCCCCAGCATTTT